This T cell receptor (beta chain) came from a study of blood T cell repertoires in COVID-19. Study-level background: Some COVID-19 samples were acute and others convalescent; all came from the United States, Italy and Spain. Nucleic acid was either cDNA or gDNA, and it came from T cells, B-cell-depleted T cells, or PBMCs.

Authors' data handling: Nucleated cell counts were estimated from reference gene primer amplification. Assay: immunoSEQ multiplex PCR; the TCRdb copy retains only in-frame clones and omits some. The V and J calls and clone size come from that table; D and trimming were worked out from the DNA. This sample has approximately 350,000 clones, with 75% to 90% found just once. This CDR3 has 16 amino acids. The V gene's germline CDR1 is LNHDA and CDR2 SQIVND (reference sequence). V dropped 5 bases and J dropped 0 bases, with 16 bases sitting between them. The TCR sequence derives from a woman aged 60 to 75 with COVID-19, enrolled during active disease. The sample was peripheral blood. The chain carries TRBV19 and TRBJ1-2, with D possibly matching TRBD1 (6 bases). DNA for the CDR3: TGTGCCAGTAGTCTAACCTCGGGGACACCTAACTATGGCTACACCTTC. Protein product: CASSLTSGTPNYGYTF. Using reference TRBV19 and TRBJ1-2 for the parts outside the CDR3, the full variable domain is DGGITQSPKYLFRKEGQNVTLSCEQNLNHDAMYWYRQDPGQGLRLIYYSQIVNDFQKGDIAEGYSVSREKKESFPLTVTSAQKNPTAFYLCASSLTSGTPNYGYTFGSGTRLTVV.